This TCR beta chain came from a study of OX40 agonist ivuxolimab in advanced cancers. General observations from the study: Some nonresponders likewise displayed low normalized T-cell clonal expansion.

Some clones are missing from TCRdb's copy, which holds only in-frame ones; the method was immunoSEQ multiplex PCR. This table holds around 21,000 clones, about 73% found once. Worth noting for this clone: Antigen: not known.

Sequencing was performed on CD4+ or CD8+ T cells sorted from blood, taken in a trial of the OX40 agonist ivuxolimab. The clonotype was recovered from an adult with an advanced solid tumor such as melanoma, head and neck, liver or kidney cancer.

The CDR3 sequence: CASRWTGGDQPQHF. The CDR3 nucleotides read TGTGCCAGCAGATGGACAGGGGGAGATCAGCCCCAGCATTTT. The V and J genes are TRBV6-5 and TRBJ1-5; 10 bases fit TRBD1. This CDR3 comprises 14 residues. The V gene's germline CDR1 is MNHEY and CDR2 SVGAGI. J was trimmed by 5 bases and V by 6 bases; bases with no gene match: 4.